Listed here are 9 T cell receptor beta chains from one sample, sequenced in a study of response to subunit inactivated influenza vaccine. TCRdb used MiXCR to reprocess the RT-PCR reads, holding one entry per CDR3 protein. The data hold around 580,000 distinct CDR3 sequences, with 14% observed a single time. The starting material was PBMCs from blood, obtained 12 days after vaccination. Every receptor here comes from a man aged 50-60 years who received an inactivated influenza vaccine.

This chain links TRBV20-1 with TRBJ2-7; tentatively, D is TRBD2 (5 bases). The CDR3 spans 15 residues. V was pared by 2 bases and J by 0 bases, with 14 bases between. CDR1 and CDR2 from the germline V gene are DFQATT and SNEGSKA (reference sequence). The CDR3 is CSARFPGGFSYEQYF. Written as DNA, the CDR3 is TGCAGTGCTAGATTCCCTGGCGGGTTCTCCTACGAGCAGTACTTC.

The rearrangement links TRBV29-1 to TRBJ2-5; a weak D match, TRBD2 (6 bases). The germline V gene encodes CDR1 SQVTM and CDR2 ANQGSEA. The CDR3 spans 14 residues. V was clipped by 4 bases and J by 2 bases, with 14 bases between them. The CDR3 spells CSVVGRGIQETQYF. CDR3 DNA: TGCAGCGTTGTGGGGCGGGGCATACAAGAGACCCAGTACTTC.

The J gene is TRBJ2-1, the V gene TRBV11-3; 8 bases match TRBD2. The CDR3 is made up of 18 amino acids. Trimming at V came to 4 bases and at J to 0 bases, leaving 11 bases not matched to a gene. The germline V gene has CDR1 SGHNT and CDR2 YENEEA. In DNA, the CDR3 is TGTGCCAGCAGCTCATCCCGGGGGGGTCCTTACTCCTACAATGAGCAGTTCTTC. The encoded protein is CASSSSRGGPYSYNEQFF.

The chain employs TRBV28 and TRBJ2-3, with TRBD2 matching over 14 bases. From germline, CDR1 is MDHEN and CDR2 SYDVKM. V lost 5 bases to trimming and J lost 4 bases; unmatched junction nucleotides: 5. This CDR3 has 16 residues. CDR3 sequence (DNA): TGTGCCAGCAGTAGACTAGCGGGGGGGCGCGCAGATACGCAGTATTTT. It is translated as CASSRLAGGRADTQYF.

Points on this clonotype: A clone one base away is much larger, so this may be a read error. The chain combines TRBV7-2 with TRBJ2-3; D gene ambiguous. With 1 base removed from V and 2 bases from J, the gap between germline ends came to 13 bases. CDR1 is SGHTA and CDR2 is FQGNSA in the germline V gene. CDR3 length: 16 residues. DNA for the CDR3: TGTGCCAGCAGCTTAGGGGCCGGGCGGCCCACAGATACGCAGTATTTT. It encodes CASSLGAGRPTDTQYF. Complete variable domain (other parts from reference TRBV7-2 and TRBJ2-3): GAGVSQSPSNKVTEKGKDVELRCDPISGHTALYWYRQSLGQGLEFLIYFQGNSAPDKSGLPSDRFSAERTGGSVSTLTIQRTQQEDSAVYLCASSLGAGRPTDTQYFGPGTRLTVL.

This clonotype has ten or more counts. J is TRBJ2-1 and V is TRBV11-2, with a weak D call TRBD2 (5 bases). Germline V gives CDR1 SGHAT, CDR2 FQNNGV. This CDR3 region has 16 residues. Trimming shortened V by 3 bases and J by 0 bases, and 12 bases separated the two germline ends. The CDR3 DNA sequence: TGTGCCAGCAGCTTGGTAGCGTCAGTCTCCTACAATGAGCAGTTCTTC. Its protein is CASSLVASVSYNEQFF.

This clonotype was counted between two and nine times. This chain links TRBV5-1 with TRBJ2-6, with D possibly being TRBD2 (5 bases). Germline-derived CDR1 and CDR2 are SGHRS and YFSETQ. The CDR3 consists of 14 residues. The germline V and J ends were trimmed by 5 bases and 0 bases, with 6 bases remaining between them. The CDR3 loop is CASREASGANVLTF. CDR3 in DNA: TGCGCCAGCAGGGAGGCCTCTGGGGCCAACGTCCTGACTTTC.

This chain connects TRBV7-2 to TRBJ2-1; D remains unclear. Trimming took off 5 bases at V and 10 bases at J, with 12 bases between the two ends. The germline gives CDR1 SGHTA, CDR2 FQGNSA. The CDR3 is 12 residues long. CDR3 sequence (DNA): TGTGCCAGCAGCGTATGGGTGGGAGAGCAGTTCTTC. Protein product: CASSVWVGEQFF.

The V call is TRBV7-8, the J call TRBJ1-3; TRBD1 matches 9 bases. Germline V gene lookup returns CDR1 SGHVS and CDR2 FQNEAQ. CDR3 size: 19 residues. V trimming: 1 base; J trimming: 0 bases; junction bases outside the gene matches: 10. The DNA for the CDR3 is TGTGCCAGCAGCTTAGTCTCCGGGACAGGGTCCCACTCTGGAAACACCATATATTTT. Translating gives CASSLVSGTGSHSGNTIYF.